This T cell receptor (beta chain) was profiled in a study of control samples from healthy donors and cancer patients. CDR1 MNHEY and CDR2 SMNVEV come from the germline V gene (reference sequence). The ends lost 3 bases at V and 7 bases at J; junction bases unmatched: 9. The CDR3 has 15 amino acids. The table came from immunoSEQ multiplex PCR; TCRdb's copy has only in-frame clones and leaves some out. The sample has 95,000 to 120,000 clones, around four fifths seen once. This clone showed up just once. Sequencing used blood. The receptor was isolated from a young man in good health. The chain has TRBV27 and TRBJ1-2, with 9 bases fitting TRBD1. The CDR3 spells CASSFLGQGSRGYTF. CDR3 in DNA: TGTGCCAGCAGTTTTTTAGGACAGGGGAGCCGTGGCTACACCTTC.